The 2 T cell receptor beta chains listed next were all sequenced from one sample in a study of graft-versus-host responses after intestinal transplantation. Repertoires were generated with immunoSEQ multiplex PCR, while TCRdb's copy carries only in-frame clones and drops some. The sample holds tens of thousands of clones, 91% seen once. These TCRs are of unknown antigen specificity. The sequencing used unstimulated CD4+ T cells sorted from spleen or lymph node cells, collected before intestinal transplant. The receptors originated from a human donor who received an intestinal transplant.

The chain has TRBV11-2 and TRBJ2-1, with 11 bases that match TRBD2. The CDR3 is made up of 17 amino acids. V lost 3 bases, J lost 3 bases, and 7 bases stayed unmatched. CDR1 and CDR2 from the germline V gene are SGHAT and FQNNGV. The CDR3: CASSLATSGGHYNEQFF. As DNA, the CDR3 is TGTGCCAGCAGCTTGGCCACTAGCGGGGGCCACTACAATGAGCAGTTCTTC.

The V gene is TRBV7-9, the J gene TRBJ2-7; 7 bases match TRBD1. CDR1 and CDR2 from the germline V gene are SEHNR and FQNEAQ (reference sequence). The length of the CDR3 is 16 residues. V trimming: 2 bases; J trimming: 0 bases; junction bases outside the gene matches: 7. CDR3 region: CASSLYGQVSSYEQYF. The DNA for the CDR3 is TGTGCCAGCAGCTTATACGGACAGGTGAGCTCCTACGAGCAGTACTTC.